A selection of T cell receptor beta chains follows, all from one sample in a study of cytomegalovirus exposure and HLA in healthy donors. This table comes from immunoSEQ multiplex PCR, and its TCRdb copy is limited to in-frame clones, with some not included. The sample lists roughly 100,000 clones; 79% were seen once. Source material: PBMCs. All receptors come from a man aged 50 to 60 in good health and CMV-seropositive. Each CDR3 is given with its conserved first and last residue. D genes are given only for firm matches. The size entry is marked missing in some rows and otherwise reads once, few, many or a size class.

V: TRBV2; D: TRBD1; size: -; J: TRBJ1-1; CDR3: CASSGTGGVSGGTEAFF; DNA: TGTGCCAGCAGCGGGACAGGGGGCGTTAGTGGTGGCACTGAAGCTTTCTTT
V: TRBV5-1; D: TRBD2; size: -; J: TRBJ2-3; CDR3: CASSPPTGTSGTDTQYF; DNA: TGCGCCAGCAGCCCCCCAACCGGGACTAGCGGCACAGATACGCAGTATTTT
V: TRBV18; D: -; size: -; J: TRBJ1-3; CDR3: CASSPVTDVSGNTIYF; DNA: TGTGCCAGCTCACCAGTGACAGACGTCTCTGGAAACACCATATATTTT
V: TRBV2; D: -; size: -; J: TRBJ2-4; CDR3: CATSALTKNIQYF; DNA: TGTGCCACCAGCGCGTTGACCAAAAACATTCAGTACTTC
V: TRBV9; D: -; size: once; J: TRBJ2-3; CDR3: CASSDRPLGTDTQYF; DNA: TGTGCCAGCAGCGACAGGCCCTTGGGCACAGATACGCAGTATTTT
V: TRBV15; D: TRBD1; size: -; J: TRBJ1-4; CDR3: CATSRDPGTGESEKLFF; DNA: TGTGCCACCAGCAGAGATCCGGGGACAGGGGAAAGTGAAAAACTGTTTTTT
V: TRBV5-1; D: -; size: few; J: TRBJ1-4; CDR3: CASSLGQLSTNEKLFF; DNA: TGCGCCAGCAGCCTCGGACAGTTGTCAACTAATGAAAAACTGTTTTTT
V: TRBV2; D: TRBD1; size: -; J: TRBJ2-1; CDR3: CASSRDRETYNEQFF; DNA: TGTGCCAGCAGCCGGGACAGGGAGACCTACAATGAGCAGTTCTTC
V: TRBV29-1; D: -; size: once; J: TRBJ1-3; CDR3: CSVAIGGLGGNTIYF; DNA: TGCAGCGTCGCCATTGGTGGTCTCGGGGGAAACACCATATATTTT
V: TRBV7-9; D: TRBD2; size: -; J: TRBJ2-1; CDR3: CASTTQVGGSDEQFF; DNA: TGTGCCAGCACCACCCAAGTCGGGGGGTCGGATGAGCAGTTCTTC
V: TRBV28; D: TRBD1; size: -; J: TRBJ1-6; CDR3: CASTPGQELSPLHF; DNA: TGTGCCAGCACCCCGGGACAGGAACTTTCACCCCTCCACTTT
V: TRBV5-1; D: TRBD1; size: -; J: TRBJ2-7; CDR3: CASSFSVGQAKYEQYF; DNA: TGCGCCAGCAGCTTCTCTGTCGGACAGGCTAAGTACGAGCAGTACTTC
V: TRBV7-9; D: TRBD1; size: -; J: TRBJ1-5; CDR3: CSSSWGTGSNQPQHF; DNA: TGTTCCAGCAGCTGGGGGACAGGAAGCAATCAGCCCCAGCATTTT
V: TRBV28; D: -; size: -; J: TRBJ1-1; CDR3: CASTESGHQAFF; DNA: TGTGCCAGCACCGAGTCGGGACACCAAGCTTTCTTT
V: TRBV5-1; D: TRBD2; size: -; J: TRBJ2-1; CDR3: CASNPLGGSSPNEQFF; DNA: TGCGCCAGCAACCCCTTAGGCGGGAGTAGTCCCAATGAGCAGTTCTTC
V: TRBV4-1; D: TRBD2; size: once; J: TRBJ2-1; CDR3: CASSQGLAWNEQFF; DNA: TGCGCCAGCAGCCAAGGACTAGCGTGGAATGAGCAGTTCTTC
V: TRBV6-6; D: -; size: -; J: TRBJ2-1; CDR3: CASSYSRAPEGEQFF; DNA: TGTGCCAGCAGTTACTCGAGGGCCCCCGAGGGTGAGCAGTTCTTC
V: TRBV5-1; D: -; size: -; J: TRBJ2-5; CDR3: CASSLGDRQGMETQYF; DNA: TGCGCCAGCAGCTTGGGAGATAGGCAGGGGATGGAGACCCAGTACTTC